The T cell receptor (beta chain) under discussion was sequenced for a study of blood T cell repertoires in COVID-19 (dated by TCRdb to the early 2020s). For the study in its entirety: Collaborator samples came from the United States, Italy and Spain and covered acute and convalescent phases of COVID-19. Samples came from the ongoing ImmuneRACE study (first 160 participants) plus 1,254 subjects from 6 global collaborators. HLA class I and class II types, where available, came from metadata supplied by the sample provider rather than from assay-based typing. The material from the prospective study consisted of cDNA or gDNA derived from T cells, B-cell-depleted T cells, or PBMCs. A de-identified subject ID, COVID-19 status, age in years and sex were almost always included in the sample metadata. The repertoires were released in a freely available public database meant as a resource for research on the immune response to SARS-CoV-2. Deeply sampled blood TCRbeta repertoires from subjects exposed to, actively infected with, or recovered from COVID-19 were included in the dataset. Here is what the overall study found, with its caveats: Clinical and demographic metadata were provided uncurated, with the amount varying by source and participant.

The immunoSEQ Assay, a bias-controlled multiplex PCR, was used to amplify TCRbeta CDR3 regions from genomic DNA. Per the source publication's procedure: Nucleated cell counts per sample were estimated from amplification of reference gene primers within the assay. To quantify the absolute abundance of each unique TCRbeta CDR3 rearrangement, sequence reads were collapsed and filtered. For each sample, productive Simpson clonality was calculated as the square root of Simpson's diversity index over productive rearrangements. In its TCRdb copy, this immuneACCESS table keeps in-frame sequences only and misses some clones. Where compared with another copy, unresolved V genes explain less than half of these, and the others have no known cause. V, J and clone size are those of that table, while D and trimming were read from the DNA. The sample records approximately 130,000 clones, around 63% of which are singletons. Of the sample, 2% to 2.5% is held by the ten largest clones.

In the germline V gene (reference sequence), CDR1 corresponds to MNHNY and CDR2 to SVGAGI. V is clipped by 5 bases and J by 1 base, and the sequence between their germline boundaries is 15 bases long. The CDR3, cysteine through phenylalanine, is 16 amino acids long. The kept DNA is CDR3 alone, 48 bases in frame from the first base. Whole blood was collected in K2EDTA tubes by collaborating institutions according to the institutions' own protocols. For TCRbeta analysis, collaborators shipped samples as frozen whole blood, isolated PBMCs, or DNA extracted from either of those sample types. Only one count was recorded for this clone. Its antigen remains undetermined. No base quality values were provided; no much bigger clone lies one nucleotide off.

The TCR sequence derives from a woman aged 70 to 79 with acute or convalescent COVID-19. Recombination connected TRBV6-6 to TRBJ2-1; the D segment could be TRBD1, given 6 matching bases. The sample comprised peripheral blood. Here is the DNA: TGTGCCAGCAGTCCCCAACAGGGAAAATCCTACAATGAGCAGTTCTTC. This codes for CASSPQQGKSYNEQFF.